The 15 T cell receptor beta chains below all came from one sample that was sequenced in a study of blood T cell repertoires in COVID-19. Libraries were prepared by immunoSEQ multiplex PCR; TCRdb keeps only in-frame clonotypes and omits some of them. The table lists roughly 250,000 clones, 70% to 90% of them singletons. The sequencing sample was made of peripheral blood. The origin of the receptors is a middle-aged woman who had recovered from COVID-19.

A single count supports this clone. The chain is built from TRBV19 and TRBJ1-5; the D gene is possibly TRBD1 (6 bases). V was clipped by 3 bases and J by 7 bases, with 10 bases between them. CDR1 and CDR2 from the germline V gene are LNHDA and SQIVND (reference sequence). This CDR3 is 13 amino acids long. Here the CDR3 reads CASSIRGGQPQHF. CDR3 nucleotides: TGTGCCAGTAGTATCAGGGGCGGGCAGCCCCAGCATTTT.

The genes are TRBV6-5 and TRBJ2-7, with D maybe TRBD2 (5 bases). The V end was cut by 2 bases, the J end by 6 bases, with 11 bases between. This CDR3 spans 13 amino acids. CDR1 and CDR2 from the germline V gene are MNHEY and SVGAGI. The CDR3 loop is CASSYGREGEQYF. For the CDR3, the DNA is TGTGCCAGCAGTTACGGGCGAGAGGGCGAGCAGTACTTC.

This clone occurred a few times. The V call is TRBV6-6, the J call TRBJ2-7; 12 nucleotides line up with TRBD2. The CDR3 sequence is 16 residues long. Trimming at V came to 5 bases and at J to 1 base, leaving 6 bases not matched to a gene. Germline V gene lookup returns CDR1 MNHNY and CDR2 SVGAGI (reference sequence). Written as DNA, the CDR3 is TGTGCCAGCAGTCCACTGACTAGCGGGGGATCCTACGAGCAGTACTTC. Its protein is CASSPLTSGGSYEQYF.

This clone was found a few times. The rearrangement links TRBV7-3 to TRBJ2-2; 8 bases are shared with TRBD2. CDR3 length: 17 amino acids. Germline values: CDR1 SGHTA, CDR2 FQGTGA. The junction had 9 bases not matched to a gene; V was cut back by 2 bases and J by 4 bases. CDR3 nucleotide sequence: TGTGCCAGCAGCTTATGGGGGAGGAGCGGGAGCACCGGGGAGCTGTTTTTT. It encodes CASSLWGRSGSTGELFF.

This chain connects TRBV18 to TRBJ1-1, with unresolved D. The germline V gene encodes CDR1 KGHSH and CDR2 LQKENI. The CDR3 runs to 14 residues. The V end was cut by 1 base, the J end by 0 bases, with 6 bases between. The DNA of the CDR3 is TGTGCCAGCTCACCACACAATGTGAACACTGAAGCTTTCTTT. It is translated as CASSPHNVNTEAFF.

J is TRBJ1-2 and V is TRBV6-5; D unresolved. V was shortened by 7 bases and J by 2 bases, with 11 bases between the two germline ends. The CDR3 spans 13 residues. Germline CDR1 is MNHEY and CDR2 is SVGAGI. The CDR3: CASKMTENYGYTF. The CDR3 DNA reads as TGTGCCAGCAAAATGACTGAGAACTATGGCTACACCTTC.

This chain links TRBV29-1 with TRBJ1-2; 9 positions agree with TRBD1. CDR3 length: 13 amino acids. The germline V gene has CDR1 SQVTM and CDR2 ANQGSEA. The trim removed 7 bases at V and 3 bases at J, leaving 6 bases unmatched. The CDR3 loop is CSAYTGGHYGYTF. The CDR3 DNA reads TGCAGCGCTTACACAGGGGGCCACTATGGCTACACCTTC.

The chain has TRBV4-3 and TRBJ1-2; TRBD1 matches at 10 bases. J was trimmed by 4 bases and V by 0 bases; bases with no gene match: 5. CDR1 is LGHNA, CDR2 YSLEER, per germline. This CDR3 comprises 16 residues. The CDR3 DNA reads as TGCGCCAGCAGCCAAGAACTGGGACAGGGGATCTATGGCTACACCTTC. It specifies CASSQELGQGIYGYTF.

J is TRBJ1-5 and V is TRBV25-1, with a possible D match to TRBD1 (5 bases). The germline gives CDR1 MGHDK, CDR2 SYGVNS. Trimming cost V 6 bases and J 0 bases, with 12 bases left between them. This CDR3 comprises 15 residues. In DNA form, the CDR3 reads TGTGCCAGCAGCCCGCAGGGTTTTAGCAATCAGCCCCAGCATTTT. This gives the protein CASSPQGFSNQPQHF.

The J gene is TRBJ2-1, the V gene TRBV6-1; 7 nucleotides line up with TRBD2. The CDR3 spans 14 residues. The germline V gene has CDR1 MNHNS and CDR2 SASEGT. The junction had 7 bases not matched to a gene; V was cut back by 2 bases and J by 9 bases. This CDR3 reads CASSELGGMGEQFF. The CDR3 DNA follows: TGTGCCAGCAGTGAATTGGGGGGGATGGGTGAGCAGTTCTTC.

The chain carries TRBV10-3 and TRBJ2-7; D is possibly TRBD2 (5 bases). The CDR3 has 13 residues. Germline V gives CDR1 ENHRY, CDR2 SYGVKD. V lost 4 bases, J lost 11 bases, and 18 bases lay in between. CDR3 region: CAISAGELYGEYF. The CDR3 nucleotides are TGTGCCATCAGTGCCGGGGAACTCTACGGAGAGTACTTC.

As concerns this clone: Other DNA sequences in the same sample also yield this CDR3. The chain recombines TRBV9 with TRBJ2-7; 10 positions agree with TRBD1. The J segment lost 4 bases and the V segment lost 0 bases, leaving 1 base of the junction unmatched. Germline V gene lookup returns CDR1 SGDLS and CDR2 YYNGEE. The CDR3 spans 14 residues. The DNA for the CDR3 is TGTGCCAGCAGCGTAGGACAGGGGGCGTACGAGCAGTACTTC. Protein: CASSVGQGAYEQYF. The full variable domain, its missing parts supplied by reference TRBV9 and TRBJ2-7, is DSGVTQTPKHLITATGQRVTLRCSPRSGDLSVYWYQQSLDQGLQFLIQYYNGEERAKGNILERFSAQQFPDLHSELNLSSLELGDSALYFCASSVGQGAYEQYFGPGTRLTVT.

Here the CDR3 reads CASSTLGGANYGYTF. In nucleotides, the CDR3 is TGTGCCAGCAGCACCCTAGGGGGGGCTAACTATGGCTACACCTTC. The chain links TRBV9 to TRBJ1-2, with TRBD1 as a possible D gene (6 bases). The CDR3 has 15 amino acids. The V gene lost 4 bases and the J gene lost 0 bases, with 13 bases spanning the gap. Germline CDR1 reads SGDLS; CDR2 reads YYNGEE.

This chain links TRBV5-6 with TRBJ1-3, with 9 bases lining up with TRBD1. V shed 4 bases, J shed 7 bases, and the junction held 9 bases outside the gene matches. The CDR3 has 15 amino acids. The germline gives CDR1 SGHDT, CDR2 YYEEEE. DNA for the CDR3: TGTGCCAGCAGCATACGGACAGGGGTGACCAACACCATATATTTT. Its translation is CASSIRTGVTNTIYF.

CDR3 DNA: TGTGCCACCGGGACTAGCGGCACAGATACGCAGTATTTT. This encodes CATGTSGTDTQYF. The rearrangement joins TRBV7-9 to TRBJ2-3; the match to TRBD2 covers 10 bases. The V and J ends lost 10 bases and 1 base, in that order; junction bases with no gene match: 2. Germline V gene lookup returns CDR1 SEHNR and CDR2 FQNEAQ (reference sequence). CDR3 length: 13 amino acids.